This T cell receptor beta chain came from a study of CD8 T cells in ankylosing spondylitis (dated by TCRdb to between 2016 and 2019). Notes on the research overall: To find TCR variants linked to disease, the study profiled T cell receptor beta repertoires in ankylosing spondylitis patients and healthy donors. In total, the full study cohort was made up of approximately 99 healthy donors and 25 ankylosing spondylitis patients. Peripheral blood was sampled, and synovial fluid was additionally collected from ankylosing spondylitis patients.

Many counts were recorded for this clonotype. The antigen it binds to is not known. Base quality data are lacking; no much larger clone is found one base away. Sequencer: Illumina HiSeq 2500. TCR beta libraries were prepared by quantitative 5'-RACE with molecular barcodes. The paper's data handling went like this. Disease-linked TCR variants were identified with a new computational method built on a probabilistic model of VDJ rearrangement. The public sequencing data were trimmed at Q25 with fastp and processed into clonotypes with MiXCR by TCRdb, which kept only in-frame beta chains. CDR3 protein duplicates are merged, each entry listing the most common genes and DNA. In this record, the V and J calls reflect TCRdb's handling and not the investigators' own analysis. For this sample the table gives about 100,000 distinct CDR3 sequences, of which 8% to 10% were detected only once. The biggest ten clones account for more than 9.5% of the sample.

General study outcomes and caveats: The disease-linked clones were reported to be significantly enriched in matched synovial fluid samples from ankylosing spondylitis patients. In peripheral blood, the disease-linked clones were found at relatively low frequencies and had a CD8+ phenotype. Some motif variants had previously been reported in the synovial fluid and blood of reactive arthritis patients, which suggests shared mechanisms of disease initiation. A TCR beta motif made up of several highly homologous amino acid variants appeared to be characteristic of blood from ankylosing spondylitis patients.

This TCR was sampled from a male donor with ankylosing spondylitis or in good health (not recorded which). Source material: blood, either unsorted or a sorted T cell fraction (not recorded which).

The DNA sequence reads TGTGCCAGCAGCCCCCGCTCCAATGAGCAGTTCTTC. This encodes CASSPRSNEQFF. Recombination joined TRBV11-3 with TRBJ2-1; the D gene cannot be resolved reliably. The germline V gene yields SGHNT for CDR1 and YENEEA for CDR2. V was cut back by 5 bases and J by 6 bases, leaving a gap of 8 bases between them. Counted from cysteine to phenylalanine, this CDR3 has 12 amino acids. The kept DNA is CDR3 alone, 36 bases in frame from the first base.